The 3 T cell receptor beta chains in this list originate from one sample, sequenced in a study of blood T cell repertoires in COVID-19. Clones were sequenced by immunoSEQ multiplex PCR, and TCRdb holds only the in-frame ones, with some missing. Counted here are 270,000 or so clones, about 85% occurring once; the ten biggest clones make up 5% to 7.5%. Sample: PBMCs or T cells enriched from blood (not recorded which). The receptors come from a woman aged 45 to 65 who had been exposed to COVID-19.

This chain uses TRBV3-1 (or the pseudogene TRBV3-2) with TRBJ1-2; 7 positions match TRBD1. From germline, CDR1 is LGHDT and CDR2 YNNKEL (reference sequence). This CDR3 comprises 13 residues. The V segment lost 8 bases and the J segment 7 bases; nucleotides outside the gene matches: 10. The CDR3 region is CASSVPGGGGYTF. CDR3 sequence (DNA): TGTGCCAGCTCGGTGCCAGGGGGTGGTGGCTACACCTTC.

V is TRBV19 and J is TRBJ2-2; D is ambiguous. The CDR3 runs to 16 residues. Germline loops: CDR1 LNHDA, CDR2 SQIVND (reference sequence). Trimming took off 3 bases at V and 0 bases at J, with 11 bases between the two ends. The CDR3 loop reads CASSIRRSANTGELFF. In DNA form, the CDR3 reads TGTGCCAGTAGTATTAGACGGAGCGCGAACACCGGGGAGCTGTTTTTT.

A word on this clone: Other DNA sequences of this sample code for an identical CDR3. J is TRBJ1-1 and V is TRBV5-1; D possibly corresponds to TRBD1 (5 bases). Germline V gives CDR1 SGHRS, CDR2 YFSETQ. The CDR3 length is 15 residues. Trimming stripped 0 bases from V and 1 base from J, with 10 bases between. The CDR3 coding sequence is TGCGCCAGCAGCTTGGGTGACAGAGCGAACACTGAAGCTTTCTTT. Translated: CASSLGDRANTEAFF.